This T cell receptor (beta chain) originates from a study of T cell responses to AZD1222 COVID-19 vaccine. Study-wide context: Whether given at about 4 or about 12 weeks, second doses were pooled.

Using immunoSEQ multiplex PCR, the repertoire was profiled, and TCRdb retains in-frame clones only, with some absent. The sample has under 150,000 clones; about nine tenths are singletons. This CDR3 comprises 14 residues. V lost 4 bases to trimming and J lost 5 bases; unmatched junction nucleotides: 6. In germline, CDR1 is SEHNR, CDR2 FQNEAQ (reference sequence). Regarding the study as a whole: Spike was spanned by vaccine-associated CD4 TCRs, with dominance at 160-218 and 743-854. Of spike-specific TCRs, nearly half reportedly target regions left unmutated in variants.

For this clone: Its antigen is undetermined.

The chain combines TRBV7-9 with TRBJ2-5, with 8 bases that match TRBD2. The sequence was collected from an adult in good health. Sequences were derived from peripheral blood, sampled on day 0 of AZD1222 vaccination. CDR3 region: CASSSSGGRETQYF. DNA for the CDR3: TGTGCCAGCAGCTCGAGCGGGGGCCGGGAGACCCAGTACTTC.